Listed below are T cell receptor beta chains from one sample, sequenced in a study of identical twins. TCRdb redid the calling of the 5' RACE reads with MiXCR, one entry per CDR3 protein. In the table there are about 920,000 distinct CDR3 sequences, 9% to 15% of which are singletons. In addition, the sample was reused for a study of yellow fever vaccine responses in identical twins.

The sequenced sample was PBMCs. The receptors derive from a young woman in good health. Both conserved end residues are part of each CDR3. D genes are given only for firm matches. A row's size may be missing; if present it is once, few, many or a size class.

- few TRBJ2-1 TRBV5-1 CASSTGPNEQFF TGCGCCAGCAGCACTGGCCCCAATGAGCAGTTCTTC
TRBD1 few TRBJ1-1 TRBV6-5 CASYQGATEAFF TGTGCCAGTTATCAGGGGGCCACTGAAGCTTTCTTT
TRBD1 - TRBJ1-2 TRBV11-2 CASSFGQGLNYGYTF TGTGCCAGCAGTTTCGGACAGGGCCTTAACTATGGCTACACCTTC
TRBD1 - TRBJ1-1 TRBV5-1 CASTDGQGGNTEAFF TGCGCCAGCACCGATGGACAGGGCGGGAACACTGAAGCTTTCTTT
- - TRBJ2-3 TRBV7-6 CASGLYDTDTQYF TGTGCCAGCGGACTGTATGACACAGATACGCAGTATTTT
- - TRBJ1-6 TRBV3-1 CASSQVIRVDSPLHF TGTGCCAGCAGCCAAGTTATCAGGGTGGATTCACCCCTCCACTTT
TRBD2 once TRBJ2-7 TRBV11-2 CASSLKGTSGSRVGYEQYF TGTGCCAGCAGCTTAAAAGGGACTAGCGGGTCCCGGGTTGGATACGAGCAGTACTTC
- - TRBJ2-1 TRBV6-4 CASRGAEDKHPGEQFF TGTGCCAGCAGGGGGGCGGAGGACAAACACCCGGGAGAGCAGTTCTTC
- many TRBJ1-1 TRBV6-6 CASSQHRNWAFF TGTGCCAGCAGTCAACACAGAAACTGGGCTTTCTTT
- once TRBJ2-1 TRBV9 CASSVVPTVYNEQFF TGTGCCAGCAGCGTAGTACCGACGGTCTACAATGAGCAGTTCTTC
TRBD1 - TRBJ2-2 TRBV11-3 CASNPQGDTGELFF TGTGCCAGCAACCCACAGGGGGACACCGGGGAGCTGTTTTTT
- many TRBJ1-1 TRBV12-3/TRBV12-4 CASSLDQNTEAFF TGTGCCAGCAGTTTGGATCAGAACACTGAAGCTTTCTTT
TRBD2 - TRBJ2-3 TRBV25-1 CASSAETVAGPYGDTQYF TGTGCCAGCAGTGCAGAGACGGTAGCGGGGCCATATGGGGATACGCAGTATTTT
- few TRBJ1-6 TRBV6-5 CASSYPDNYNSPLHF TGTGCCAGCAGTTACCCGGACAACTATAATTCACCCCTCCACTTT
- few TRBJ1-1 TRBV29-1 CSATGRAGTEAFF TGCAGTGCCACCGGCAGGGCGGGCACTGAAGCTTTCTTT
- - TRBJ2-7 TRBV7-6 CASSFFGNSYEQYF TGTGCCAGCAGCTTTTTCGGCAACTCCTACGAGCAGTACTTC
- - TRBJ2-1 TRBV29-1 CSVQWGYNEQFF TGCAGCGTTCAATGGGGTTACAATGAGCAGTTCTTC
TRBD2 - TRBJ2-5 TRBV20-1 CSASSGGFQETQYF TGCAGTGCTAGTAGCGGGGGGTTCCAAGAGACCCAGTACTTC
- - TRBJ2-1 TRBV6-1 CASSTTGEQFF TGTGCCAGCTCAACGACGGGGGAGCAGTTCTTC
- few TRBJ2-3 TRBV28 CAVEGGVAYTDTQYF TGTGCCGTAGAGGGGGGGGTGGCGTACACAGATACGCAGTATTTT
- few TRBJ1-1 TRBV12-3/TRBV12-4 CASSSGVAGVTEAFF TGTGCCAGCAGTTCAGGAGTGGCAGGGGTCACTGAAGCTTTCTTT
- few TRBJ2-1 TRBV12-3/TRBV12-4 CASSLVGSPSSYNEQFF TGTGCCAGCAGTTTAGTAGGCTCGCCTAGCTCCTACAATGAGCAGTTCTTC